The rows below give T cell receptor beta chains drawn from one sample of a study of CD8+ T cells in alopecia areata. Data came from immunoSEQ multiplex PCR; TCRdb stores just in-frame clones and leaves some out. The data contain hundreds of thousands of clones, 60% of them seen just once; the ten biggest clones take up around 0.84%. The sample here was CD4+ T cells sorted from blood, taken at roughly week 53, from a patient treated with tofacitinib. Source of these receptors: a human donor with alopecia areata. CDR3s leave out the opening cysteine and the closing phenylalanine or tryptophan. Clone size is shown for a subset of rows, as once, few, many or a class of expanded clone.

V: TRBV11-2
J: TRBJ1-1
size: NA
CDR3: ASSTRWNTEAF

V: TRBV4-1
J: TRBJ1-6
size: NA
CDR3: ASSPPDRGHYNSPLH

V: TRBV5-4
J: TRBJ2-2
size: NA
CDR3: ATKTGTTGELF

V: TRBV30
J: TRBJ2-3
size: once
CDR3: AGLGQGAGDTQY

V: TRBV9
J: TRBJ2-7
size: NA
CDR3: ASSVGDRYEQY

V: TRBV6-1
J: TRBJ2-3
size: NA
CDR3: ASSGIAWDTQY

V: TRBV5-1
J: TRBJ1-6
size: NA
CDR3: ASSLGQGGSPLH

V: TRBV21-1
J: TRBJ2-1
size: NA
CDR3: ASSKDRDTYNEQF

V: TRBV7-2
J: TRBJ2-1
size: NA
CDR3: ASSFPQRGAYEQF

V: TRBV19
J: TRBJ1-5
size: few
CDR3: ASRGTVSNQPQH

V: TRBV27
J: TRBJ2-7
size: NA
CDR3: ASRPRGGSYEQY

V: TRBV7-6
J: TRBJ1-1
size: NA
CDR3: ASSSGANTEAF

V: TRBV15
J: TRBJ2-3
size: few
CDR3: ATSRAGEGTDTQY

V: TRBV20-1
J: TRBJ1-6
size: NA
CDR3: SARGGSPLH

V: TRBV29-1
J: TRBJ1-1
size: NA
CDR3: SGRRAPDVNTEAF

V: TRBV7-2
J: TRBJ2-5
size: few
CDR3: ASSYVRGETQY

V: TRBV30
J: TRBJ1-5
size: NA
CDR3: AWSVGGAGQPQH

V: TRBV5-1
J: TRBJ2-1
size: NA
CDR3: ASSAPGSNNEQF

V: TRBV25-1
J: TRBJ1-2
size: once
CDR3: ASSPGTANYGYT

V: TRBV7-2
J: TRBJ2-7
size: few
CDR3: ASSMDSAYEQY

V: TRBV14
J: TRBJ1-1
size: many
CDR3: ASSQVYGAAEAF

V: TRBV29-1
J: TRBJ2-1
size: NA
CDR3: SVARQVLSSYNEQF

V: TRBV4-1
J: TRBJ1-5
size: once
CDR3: ASSQTAGGKYQPQH

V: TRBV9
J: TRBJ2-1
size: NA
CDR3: ASSTPGVNNEQF

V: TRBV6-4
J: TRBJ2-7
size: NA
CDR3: ASSDRKGYEQY

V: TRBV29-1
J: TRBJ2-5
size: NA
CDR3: SVTGGETQY

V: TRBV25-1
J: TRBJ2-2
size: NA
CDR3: ASSGDRTGELF

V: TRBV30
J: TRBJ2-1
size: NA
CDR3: AWSPLDEQF

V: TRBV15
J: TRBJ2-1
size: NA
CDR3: ATSSDRGYNEQF

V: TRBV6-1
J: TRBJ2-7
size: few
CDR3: ASRPRGTGGLEQY

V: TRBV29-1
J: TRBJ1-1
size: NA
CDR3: SVVGRGTVNTEAF

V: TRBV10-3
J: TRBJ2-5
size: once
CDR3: AISDAQKETQY

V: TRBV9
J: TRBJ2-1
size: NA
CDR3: ASSQLAGGPNEQF

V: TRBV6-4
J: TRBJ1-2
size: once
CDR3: ASRAGPNYGYT

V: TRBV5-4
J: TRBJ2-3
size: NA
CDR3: ASKGTSWADTQY

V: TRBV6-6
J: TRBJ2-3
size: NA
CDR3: ASSYGGPTDTQY

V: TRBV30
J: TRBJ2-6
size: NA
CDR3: AWSVRQNAPLAGANVLT

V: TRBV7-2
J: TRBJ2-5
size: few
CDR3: ASANGPDSRVETQY

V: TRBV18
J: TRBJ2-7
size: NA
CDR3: ASSPVTGGFYEQY

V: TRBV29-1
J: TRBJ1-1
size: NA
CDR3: SVLVQNTEAF

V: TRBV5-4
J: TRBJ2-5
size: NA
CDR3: ASSSIDEETQY

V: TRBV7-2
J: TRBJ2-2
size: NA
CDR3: ASSADFSGELF

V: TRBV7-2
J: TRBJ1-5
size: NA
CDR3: ASSLWIDSNQPQH

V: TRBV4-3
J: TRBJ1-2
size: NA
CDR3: ASSQASGGVYGYT